The 6 T cell receptor beta chains listed next were all sequenced from one sample in a study of shared clonotypes between healthy human individuals. Using immunoSEQ multiplex PCR, the repertoire was profiled, and TCRdb retains in-frame clones only, with some absent. Among over a million clones listed, less than 99% were seen once. The sample taken for sequencing was naive CD4+ T cells sorted from blood. Specified subset: CD45RA+ positively selected. Receptors originate from a man aged 25-40 years in good health.

Only one count was recorded for this clone. The V call is TRBV6-5, the J call TRBJ2-1; 7 bases align to TRBD2. This CDR3 region has 15 residues. CDR1 is MNHEY and CDR2 is SVGAGI in the germline V gene. The trim removed 7 bases at V and 3 bases at J, leaving 9 bases unmatched. In DNA form, the CDR3 reads TGTGCCAGCACCCCGGGGAGGGACTTCTACAATGAGCAGTTCTTC. Its translation: CASTPGRDFYNEQFF.

This clone was seen just once. The chain links TRBV18 to TRBJ2-1, with 8 bases identical to TRBD2. Germline V lookup: CDR1 KGHSH, CDR2 LQKENI. The J segment lost 8 bases and the V segment lost 6 bases, leaving 15 bases of the junction unmatched. The CDR3 is 16 amino acids. The CDR3 region is CASSPPTSDGGDEQFF. As DNA, the CDR3 is TGTGCCAGCTCCCCCCCGACTAGCGATGGCGGGGATGAGCAGTTCTTC.

V is TRBV4-1 and J is TRBJ1-2, with D unresolved. This CDR3 region has 15 residues. V shed 1 base and J shed 0 bases, with 9 bases lying between them. Germline V gives CDR1 MGHRA, CDR2 YSYEKL. CDR3 residues: CASSQGQATNYGYTF. The CDR3 DNA follows: TGCGCCAGCAGCCAAGGGCAGGCGACTAACTATGGCTACACCTTC.

V gene TRBV27 combines with J gene TRBJ1-1; 10 bases map to TRBD1. The CDR3 runs to 15 residues. The ends lost 5 bases at V and 5 bases at J; junction bases unmatched: 8. CDR1 and CDR2 from the germline V gene are MNHEY and SMNVEV (reference sequence). The CDR3 loop reads CASSAGTGADTEAFF. The CDR3 DNA reads as TGTGCCAGCAGTGCCGGGACAGGGGCAGATACTGAAGCTTTCTTT.

On this clone itself: Other DNA sequences within the sample encode an identical CDR3. The rearrangement joins TRBV18 to TRBJ1-4, with D possibly being TRBD1 (5 bases). This CDR3 region has 14 residues. Germline assignment: CDR1 KGHSH and CDR2 LQKENI. The V and J ends lost 0 bases and 7 bases respectively, with 9 bases between them. DNA for the CDR3: TGTGCCAGCTCACCACCAGGGACGGGTGAAAAACTGTTTTTT. The encoded protein is CASSPPGTGEKLFF.

The V and J genes are TRBV28 and TRBJ2-7; 7 bases are shared with TRBD2. In germline, CDR1 is MDHEN, CDR2 SYDVKM. The CDR3 is 14 residues long. With 6 bases clipped from V and 0 bases from J, the junction kept 5 bases outside the gene matches. CDR3 sequence reads: CASRRAGNSYEQYF. The CDR3 region has the DNA TGTGCCAGCAGGAGAGCGGGGAACTCCTACGAGCAGTACTTC. Filled out from reference TRBV28 and TRBJ2-7, the complete variable domain reads DVKVTQSSRYLVKRTGEKVFLECVQDMDHENMFWYRQDPGLGLRLIYFSYDVKMKEKGDIPEGYSVSREKKERFSLILESASTNQTSMYLCASRRAGNSYEQYFGPGTRLTVT.